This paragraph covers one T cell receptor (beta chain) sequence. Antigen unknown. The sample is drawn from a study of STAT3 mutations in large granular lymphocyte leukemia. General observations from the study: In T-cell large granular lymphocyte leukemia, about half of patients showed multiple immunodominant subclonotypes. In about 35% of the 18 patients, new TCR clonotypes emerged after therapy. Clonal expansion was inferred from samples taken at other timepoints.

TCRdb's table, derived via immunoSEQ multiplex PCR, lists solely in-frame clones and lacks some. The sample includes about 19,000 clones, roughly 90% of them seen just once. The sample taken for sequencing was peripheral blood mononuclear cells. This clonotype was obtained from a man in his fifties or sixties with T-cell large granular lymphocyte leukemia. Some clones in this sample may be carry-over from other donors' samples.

The CDR3 sequence: CASSLSGLGVGANVLTF. CDR3 nucleotide sequence: TGTGCCAGCAGCTTATCGGGGTTGGGGGTTGGGGCCAACGTCCTGACTTTC. This chain joins TRBV7-9 and TRBJ2-6; tentatively, D is TRBD1 or TRBD2 (5 bases each). The CDR3 sequence is 17 residues long. CDR1 and CDR2 from the germline V gene are SEHNR and FQNEAQ (reference sequence). V was shortened by 2 bases and J by 3 bases, with 14 bases between the two germline ends.